This TCR beta chain was observed in a study of response to subunit inactivated influenza vaccine. TCRdb passed the RT-PCR reads through MiXCR, listing each CDR3 protein once. The sample has about 190,000 distinct CDR3 sequences, 13% to 15% seen once. V gave up 0 bases and J gave up 7 bases, with 10 bases separating them. This CDR3 has 14 amino acids. Germline CDR1 is LGHDT and CDR2 is YNNKEL (reference sequence). There are a few counts of this clonotype. The sequences come from CD8+ T cells sorted from PBMCs, collected 5 days after vaccination. This receptor was obtained from a man in his forties or fifties who received an inactivated influenza vaccine. J is TRBJ2-4 and V is TRBV3-1, with D possibly matching TRBD2 (6 bases). CDR3 nucleotide sequence: TGTGCCAGCAGCCAAGAGCTAGGGAGGAACATTCAGTACTTC. This codes for CASSQELGRNIQYF.